This T cell receptor (beta chain) was sequenced for a study of memory CD4+ T cells and cytomegalovirus serostatus (dated by TCRdb to between 2017 and 2020). Background for the entire study: A total of roughly 35 healthy Belgian adults, of whom 9 were CMV seropositive and about 24 were CMV seronegative, were included in the cohort. To replicate a published TCR-based CMV serostatus classifier, the researchers sequenced the CD4+ memory TCRbeta repertoires of a Belgian cohort whose cytomegalovirus serostatus was known.

For this clone: Its antigen is still unknown. One base away there is no much larger clone; base qualities are not given.

Single viable CD3+CD4+CD8-CD45RO+ cells were sorted as memory CD4+ T cells on a FACSAria II. CMV serostatus was determined with a Roche Elecsys assay detecting serum IgG against CMV pp150, pp28, p38 and p52. After thawing, total CD4+ T cells were enriched by positive selection with CD4 magnetic microbeads. The samples came from a different study that was designed specifically to examine the CD4+ T cell memory repertoire. Peripheral blood mononuclear cells were isolated and cryopreserved following standard operating procedures; serum was stored at -80 °C. The staining relied on CD3-PerCP (BW264/56), CD4-APC (RPA-T4), CD45RO-PE (UCHT1) and CD8-Pacific Orange (3B5) antibodies, and Sytox blue was used to exclude non-viable cells. The Quick-DNA Microprep Kit was used to extract genomic DNA from the sorted cells. Amplification of TCRbeta DNA was done with the immunoSEQ hsTCRbeta kit, following the protocol from the manufacturer. An Illumina MiSeq instrument was used to sequence the TCRbeta libraries. The published analysis was carried out like this. Removing out-of-frame sequences left approximately 2,400,000 distinct TCRbeta sequences, an average of roughly 63,000 per individual. Each individual was scored by the count of around 160 previously reported CMV-associated TCRbeta sequences and the total productive distinct TCRbeta count. A beta-binomial model was reimplemented in Python, and scikit-learn random forests with default parameters were trained on US cohort data. Classifier performance on the Belgian cohort was reported as the median AUC with percentile confidence intervals calculated over 10,000 bootstrap iterations. TCRdb took this table from immuneACCESS and kept in-frame rearrangements with V and J called. Such tables lack part of the clones; where checked against another copy, unresolved V genes explain under half of the gap, and the rest is unexplained. V, J and clone size reflect that table, while D and trimming were determined from the DNA. Counted in this sample were some 57,000 clones; less than 80% of them appeared once. 0.82% of the sample rests with the top ten.

Trimming removed 0 bases from V and 11 bases from J, leaving 5 bases between the germline ends. The CDR3, cysteine through phenylalanine, is 11 amino acids long. Of all the DNA, just the CDR3 is kept, 33 bases in frame from base 1. CDR1 MGHRA and CDR2 YSYEKL are derived from the germline V gene. General study outcomes and caveats: CMV serostatus prediction reached a median bootstrapped AUC of approximately 0.96 with the original framework and just under 0.92 with a US-trained random forest. Among the 150 to 200 previously reported CMV-associated TCRbeta sequences, 67 showed up in the CD4+ memory repertoires, with each one found in between one and five individuals. The results were interpreted as suggesting that the CMV-associated TCR signature is largely present in the CD4+ memory repertoire. A median bootstrapped AUC of 0.95 with a 95% CI of 0.76-1.00 was achieved on the Belgian cohort by the original-framework classifier. Only CD4+CD45RO+ memory cells were sequenced, in contrast to the original study, which included naive and memory CD4+ and CD8+ populations.

The receptor was derived from an adult in good health and CMV-seronegative. What was sequenced was memory CD4+ T cells from blood. The sequence links TRBV4-1 to TRBJ2-1; confidence is insufficient to name the D gene. The CDR3 protein sequence reads: CASSQEMKQFF. The bases read TGCGCCAGCAGCCAAGAAATGAAGCAGTTCTTC.